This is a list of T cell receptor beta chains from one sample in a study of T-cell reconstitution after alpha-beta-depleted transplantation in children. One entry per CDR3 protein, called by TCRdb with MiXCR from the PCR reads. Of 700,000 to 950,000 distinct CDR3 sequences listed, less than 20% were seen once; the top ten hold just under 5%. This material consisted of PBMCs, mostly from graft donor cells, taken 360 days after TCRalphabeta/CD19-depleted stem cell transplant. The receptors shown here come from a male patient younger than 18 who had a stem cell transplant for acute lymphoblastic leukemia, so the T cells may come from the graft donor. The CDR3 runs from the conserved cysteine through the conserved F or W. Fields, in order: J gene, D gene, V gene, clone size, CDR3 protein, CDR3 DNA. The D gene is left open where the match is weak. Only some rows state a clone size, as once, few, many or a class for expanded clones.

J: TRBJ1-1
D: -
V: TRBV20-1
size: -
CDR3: CSARVPGMNTEAFF
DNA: TGCAGTGCTAGAGTGCCGGGGATGAACACTGAAGCTTTCTTT

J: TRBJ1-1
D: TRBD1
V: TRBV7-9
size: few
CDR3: CASSVTQGGTEAFF
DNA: TGTGCCAGCAGCGTGACCCAGGGGGGGACTGAAGCTTTCTTT

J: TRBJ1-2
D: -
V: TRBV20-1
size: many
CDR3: CSARPGGQFNYGYTF
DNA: TGCAGTGCTAGACCAGGCGGCCAATTTAACTATGGCTACACCTTC

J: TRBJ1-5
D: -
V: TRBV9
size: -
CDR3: CASSAIPGAQPQHF
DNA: TGTGCCAGCAGCGCTATACCGGGGGCTCAGCCCCAGCATTTT

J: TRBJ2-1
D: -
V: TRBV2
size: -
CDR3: CASRGFPSLYEQFF
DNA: TGTGCCAGCAGGGGGTTTCCGAGTCTATATGAGCAGTTCTTC

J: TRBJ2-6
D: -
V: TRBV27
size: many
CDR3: CASSLYSGANVLTF
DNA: TGCGCCAGCAGCTTGTACTCTGGGGCCAACGTCCTGACTTTC

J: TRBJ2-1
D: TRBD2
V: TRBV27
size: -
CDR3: CASSLSASGSSYNEQFF
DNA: TGTGCCAGCAGTTTATCTGCTAGCGGGAGTTCCTACAATGAGCAGTTCTTC

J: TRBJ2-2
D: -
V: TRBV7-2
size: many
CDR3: CASSLWVRTGELFF
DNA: TGTGCCAGCAGCTTATGGGTTCGCACCGGGGAGCTGTTTTTT

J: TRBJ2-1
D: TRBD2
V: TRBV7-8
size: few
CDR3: CASSSPSTSGNYNEQFF
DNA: TGTGCCAGCAGCTCACCTTCGACTAGCGGGAACTACAATGAGCAGTTCTTC

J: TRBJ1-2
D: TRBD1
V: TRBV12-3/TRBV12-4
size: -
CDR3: CASRGQVYGYTF
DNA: TGTGCCAGCAGAGGACAGGTCTATGGCTACACCTTC

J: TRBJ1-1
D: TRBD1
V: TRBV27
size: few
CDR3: CASSPQGAWTNTEAFF
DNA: TGTGCCAGCAGTCCACAGGGGGCCTGGACGAACACTGAAGCTTTCTTT

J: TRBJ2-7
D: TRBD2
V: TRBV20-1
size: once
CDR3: CSARDQGTSGTYEQYF
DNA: TGCAGTGCTAGAGATCAGGGGACTAGCGGGACCTACGAGCAGTACTTC

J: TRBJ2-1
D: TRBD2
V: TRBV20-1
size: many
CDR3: CSARVGGRVYNEQFF
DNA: TGCAGTGCTAGAGTAGGCGGGAGAGTCTACAATGAGCAGTTCTTC

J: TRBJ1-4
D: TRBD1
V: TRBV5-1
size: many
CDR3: CASSSGQVNEKLFF
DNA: TGCGCCAGCAGCTCCGGACAGGTTAATGAAAAACTGTTTTTT

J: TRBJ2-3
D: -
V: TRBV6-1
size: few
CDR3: CASAALVLGTDTQYF
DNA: TGTGCCAGCGCCGCACTAGTTCTCGGCACAGATACGCAGTATTTT

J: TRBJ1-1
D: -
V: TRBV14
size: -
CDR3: CASSRPQVNTEAFF
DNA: TGTGCCAGCAGCCGACCCCAGGTGAACACTGAAGCTTTCTTT

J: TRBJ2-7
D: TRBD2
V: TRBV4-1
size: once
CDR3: CASSQFLAGSSYEQYF
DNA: TGCGCCAGCAGCCAATTTCTAGCGGGGAGCTCCTACGAGCAGTACTTC

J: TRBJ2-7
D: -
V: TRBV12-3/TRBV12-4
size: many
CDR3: CASSGTGYEQYF
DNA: TGTGCCAGCAGTGGCACCGGCTACGAGCAGTACTTC

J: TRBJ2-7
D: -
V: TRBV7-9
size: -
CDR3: CASSLAARGRHF
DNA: TGTGCCAGCAGCTTAGCCGCTCGGGGTAGGCACTTC

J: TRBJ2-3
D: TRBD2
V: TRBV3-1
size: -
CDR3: CASSPGTSGRGSDTQYF
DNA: TGTGCCAGCAGCCCAGGGACTAGCGGGAGAGGATCAGATACGCAGTATTTT

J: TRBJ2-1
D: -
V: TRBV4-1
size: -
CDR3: CASSPWTENEQFF
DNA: TGCGCCAGCAGCCCCTGGACTGAGAATGAGCAGTTCTTC

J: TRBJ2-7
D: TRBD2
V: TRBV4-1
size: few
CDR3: CASSQGSGGFYEQYF
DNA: TGCGCCAGCAGCCAGGGGAGCGGGGGGTTCTACGAGCAGTACTTC

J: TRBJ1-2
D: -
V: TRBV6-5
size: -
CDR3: CASSYSPGVSGYTF
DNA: TGTGCCAGCAGTTACTCTCCCGGGGTCTCTGGCTACACCTTC

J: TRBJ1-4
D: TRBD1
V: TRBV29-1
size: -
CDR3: CSAVGQINEKLFF
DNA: TGCAGCGCCGTGGGACAGATTAATGAAAAACTGTTTTTT

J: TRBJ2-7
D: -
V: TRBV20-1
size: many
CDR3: CSARDTTGNYEQYF
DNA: TGCAGTGCTAGAGACACAACAGGGAACTACGAGCAGTACTTC

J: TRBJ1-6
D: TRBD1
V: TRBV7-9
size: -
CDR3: CASSFSTGPPLHF
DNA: TGTGCCAGCAGCTTCTCGACAGGGCCACCCCTCCACTTT

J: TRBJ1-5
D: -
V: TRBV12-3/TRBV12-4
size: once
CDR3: CASRPGWHQPQHF
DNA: TGTGCCAGCAGGCCAGGGTGGCATCAGCCCCAGCATTTT

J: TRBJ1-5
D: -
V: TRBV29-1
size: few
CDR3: CSVEPGLNQPQHF
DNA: TGCAGCGTTGAGCCAGGCCTAAATCAGCCCCAGCATTTT

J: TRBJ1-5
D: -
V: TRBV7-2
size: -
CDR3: CASSLVQGAQPQHF
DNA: TGTGCCAGCAGCTTAGTCCAGGGCGCTCAGCCCCAGCATTTT